This entry concerns a single T cell receptor (beta chain). This record comes from a study of T cell responses to AZD1222 COVID-19 vaccine. V lost 5 bases, J lost 6 bases, and 7 bases stayed unmatched. Germline CDR1 is SGHTA and CDR2 is FQGNSA. The CDR3 sequence is 14 residues long. Profiling relied on immunoSEQ multiplex PCR, and the TCRdb table lists in-frame clones only, not all of them. This sample has under 150,000 clones, with approximately 83% found just once. The sample consisted of peripheral blood, taken on day 0 of AZD1222 vaccination. This sequence was found in an adult in good health. V is TRBV7-2 and J is TRBJ2-3, with 8 bases fitting TRBD1. For the CDR3, the DNA is TGTGCCAGCAGCCCGACAGGGGCCCTTGATACGCAGTATTTT. Translating it yields CASSPTGALDTQYF.